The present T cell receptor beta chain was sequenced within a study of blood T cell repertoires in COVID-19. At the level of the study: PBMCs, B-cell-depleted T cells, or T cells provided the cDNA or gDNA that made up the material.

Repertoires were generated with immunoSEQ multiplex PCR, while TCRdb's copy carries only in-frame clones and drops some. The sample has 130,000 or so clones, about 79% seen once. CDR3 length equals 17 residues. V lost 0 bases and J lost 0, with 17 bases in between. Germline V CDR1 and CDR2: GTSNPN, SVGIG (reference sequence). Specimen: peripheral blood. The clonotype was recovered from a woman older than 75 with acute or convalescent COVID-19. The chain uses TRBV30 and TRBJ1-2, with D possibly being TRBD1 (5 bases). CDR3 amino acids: CAWSVDDRLLTNYGYTF. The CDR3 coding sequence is TGTGCCTGGAGTGTAGATGACAGACTGCTCACTAACTATGGCTACACCTTC.